This TCR beta chain was identified in a study of OX40 agonist ivuxolimab in advanced cancers. Study-wide points: Normalized expansion of T-cell clones was also low for some nonresponders. Researchers report that CD8+ T cells had, on average, more expanded clones than CD4+.

V dropped 6 bases and J dropped 4 bases, with 22 bases sitting between them. Per germline, CDR1 SNHLY and CDR2 FYNNEI. The CDR3 spans 16 residues. Measured with immunoSEQ multiplex PCR; TCRdb has only the in-frame clones, and not every one. Of tens of thousands of clones listed, roughly 94% are singletons. As regards this clone: Its antigen is not known.

The chain is built from TRBV2 and TRBJ2-7; no clear D. This receptor was obtained from an adult with an advanced solid tumor such as melanoma, head and neck, liver or kidney cancer. Specimen: CD4+ or CD8+ T cells sorted from blood, collected in a trial of the OX40 agonist ivuxolimab. In DNA form, the CDR3 reads TGTGCCAGCAGCCCTCAGAAGGGATCCCCCTCTTACGAGCAGTACTTC. Its translation: CASSPQKGSPSYEQYF.